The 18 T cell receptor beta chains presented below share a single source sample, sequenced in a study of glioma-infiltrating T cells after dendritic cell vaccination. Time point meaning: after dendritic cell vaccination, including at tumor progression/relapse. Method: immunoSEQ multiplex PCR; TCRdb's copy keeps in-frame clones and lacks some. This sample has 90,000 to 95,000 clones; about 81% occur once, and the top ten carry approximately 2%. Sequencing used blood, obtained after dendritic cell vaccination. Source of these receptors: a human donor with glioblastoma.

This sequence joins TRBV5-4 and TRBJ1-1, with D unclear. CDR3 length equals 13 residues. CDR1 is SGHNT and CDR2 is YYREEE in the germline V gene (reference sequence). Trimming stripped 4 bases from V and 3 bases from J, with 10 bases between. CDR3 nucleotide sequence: TGTGCCAGCAGCATCGGACTAGACACTGAAGCTTTCTTT. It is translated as CASSIGLDTEAFF.

The CDR3 spells CASRLSQDSSYEQYF. DNA for the CDR3: TGTGCCAGCAGACTTTCGCAGGACAGCTCCTACGAGCAGTACTTC. The chain joins TRBV5-5 to TRBJ2-7; maybe TRBD1 (6 bases). This CDR3 has 15 amino acids. The germline gives CDR1 SGHKS, CDR2 YYEKEE (reference sequence). V lost 5 bases and J 0 bases, leaving 15 bases between the germline ends. Filled out from reference TRBV5-5 and TRBJ2-7, the complete variable domain reads DAGVTQSPTHLIKTRGQQVTLRCSPISGHKSVSWYQQVLGQGPQFIFQYYEKEERGRGNFPDRFSARQFPNYSSELNVNALLLGDSALYLCASRLSQDSSYEQYFGPGTRLTVT.

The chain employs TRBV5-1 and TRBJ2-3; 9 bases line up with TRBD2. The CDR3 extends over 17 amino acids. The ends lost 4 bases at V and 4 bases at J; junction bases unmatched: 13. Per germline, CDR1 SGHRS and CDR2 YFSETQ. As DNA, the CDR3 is TGCGCCAGCAGCATCCCGACCGGGACTAGCTTCCCAGATACGCAGTATTTT. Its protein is CASSIPTGTSFPDTQYF. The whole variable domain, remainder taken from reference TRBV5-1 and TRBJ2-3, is KAGVTQTPRYLIKTRGQQVTLSCSPISGHRSVSWYQQTPGQGLQFLFEYFSETQRNKGNFPGRFSGRQFSNSRSEMNVSTLELGDSALYLCASSIPTGTSFPDTQYFGPGTRLTVL.

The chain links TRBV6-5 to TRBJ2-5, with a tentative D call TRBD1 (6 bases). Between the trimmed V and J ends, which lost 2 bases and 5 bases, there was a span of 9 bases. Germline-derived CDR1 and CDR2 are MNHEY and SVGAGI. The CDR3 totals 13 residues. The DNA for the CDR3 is TGTGCCAGCAGTTACACAGGGTCCGAGACCCAGTACTTC. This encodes CASSYTGSETQYF.

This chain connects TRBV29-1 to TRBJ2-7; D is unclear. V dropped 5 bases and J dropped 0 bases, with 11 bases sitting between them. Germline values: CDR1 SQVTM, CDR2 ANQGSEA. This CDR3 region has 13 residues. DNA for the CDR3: TGCAGCGTTTTGGCCGAAGACTCCTACGAGCAGTACTTC. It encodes CSVLAEDSYEQYF.

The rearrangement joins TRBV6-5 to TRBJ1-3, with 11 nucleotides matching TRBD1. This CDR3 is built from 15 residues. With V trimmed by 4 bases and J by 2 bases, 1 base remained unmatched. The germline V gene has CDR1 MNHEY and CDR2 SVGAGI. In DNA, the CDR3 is TGTGCCAGCAGTTCGGACAGGGGGCCTGGAAACACCATATATTTT. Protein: CASSSDRGPGNTIYF.

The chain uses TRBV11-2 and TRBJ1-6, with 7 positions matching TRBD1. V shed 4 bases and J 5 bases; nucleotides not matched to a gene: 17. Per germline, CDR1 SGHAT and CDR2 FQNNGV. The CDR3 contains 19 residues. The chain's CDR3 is CASSSPLSTGQRHNSPLHF. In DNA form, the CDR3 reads TGTGCCAGCAGCTCCCCATTATCGACGGGACAGAGACATAATTCACCCCTCCACTTT.

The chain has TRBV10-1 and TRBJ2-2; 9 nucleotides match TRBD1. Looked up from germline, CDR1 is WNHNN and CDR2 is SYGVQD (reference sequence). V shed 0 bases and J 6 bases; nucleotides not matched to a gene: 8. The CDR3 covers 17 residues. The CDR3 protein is CASSESPGQGSSGELFF. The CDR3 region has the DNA TGCGCCAGCAGTGAGTCTCCGGGACAGGGTTCATCCGGGGAGCTGTTTTTT.

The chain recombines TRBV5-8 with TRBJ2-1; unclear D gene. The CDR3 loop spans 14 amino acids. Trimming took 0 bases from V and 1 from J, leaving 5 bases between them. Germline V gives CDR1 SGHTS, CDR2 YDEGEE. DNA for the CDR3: TGTGCCAGCAGCTTGGGACTGTCCTACAATGAGCAGTTCTTC. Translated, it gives CASSLGLSYNEQFF.

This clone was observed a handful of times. Here the CDR3 reads CASSLSTANTEAFF. CDR3 bases: TGCGCCAGCAGCCTATCGACAGCGAACACTGAAGCTTTCTTT. This rearrangement joins TRBV4-1 to TRBJ1-1, with D perhaps matching TRBD1 (5 bases). The CDR3 sequence is 14 residues long. Trimming left V 4 bases short and J 1 base short, with 10 bases between. The germline V gene encodes CDR1 MGHRA and CDR2 YSYEKL.

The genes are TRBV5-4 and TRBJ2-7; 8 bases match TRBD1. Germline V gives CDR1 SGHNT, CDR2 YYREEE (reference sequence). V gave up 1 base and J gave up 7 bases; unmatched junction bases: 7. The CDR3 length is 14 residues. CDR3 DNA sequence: TGTGCCAGCAGCTTGTGGCAGGGGGCGCAGGAGCAGTACGTC. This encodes CASSLWQGAQEQYV.

CDR3 protein: CASSRGGGNTGELFF. CDR3 sequence (DNA): TGTGCCAGCAGCCGCGGGGGCGGGAACACCGGGGAGCTGTTTTTT. The V call is TRBV7-9, the J call TRBJ2-2, with a tentative D call TRBD2 (7 bases). The CDR3 length is 15 residues. CDR1 is SEHNR and CDR2 is FQNEAQ in the germline V gene (reference sequence). With 5 bases removed from V and 1 base from J, the gap between germline ends came to 11 bases. Looking up the rest from reference TRBV7-9 and TRBJ2-2 gives the full variable domain: DTGVSQNPRHKITKRGQNVTFRCDPISEHNRLYWYRQTLGQGPEFLTYFQNEAQLEKSRLLSDRFSAERPKGSFSTLEIQRTEQGDSAMYLCASSRGGGNTGELFFGEGSRLTVL.

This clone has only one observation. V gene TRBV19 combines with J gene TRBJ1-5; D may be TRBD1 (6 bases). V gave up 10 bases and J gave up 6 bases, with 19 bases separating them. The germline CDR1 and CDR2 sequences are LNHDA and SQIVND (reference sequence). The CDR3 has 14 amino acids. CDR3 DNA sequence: TGTGCCACAAACAGGGACATAATGGTTCAGCCCCAGCATTTT. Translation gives CATNRDIMVQPQHF.

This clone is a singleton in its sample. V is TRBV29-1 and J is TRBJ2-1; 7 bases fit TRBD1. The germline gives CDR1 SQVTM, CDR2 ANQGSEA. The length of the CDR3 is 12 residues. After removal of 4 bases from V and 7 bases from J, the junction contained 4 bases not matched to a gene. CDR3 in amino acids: CSVGPTGNEQFF. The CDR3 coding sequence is TGCAGCGTTGGACCGACAGGGAATGAGCAGTTCTTC.

The CDR3 protein is CASSLANRGVSYEQYF. CDR3 sequence (DNA): TGCGCCAGCAGCTTGGCCAACAGGGGAGTATCCTACGAGCAGTACTTC. The chain combines TRBV5-1 with TRBJ2-7; TRBD1 matches at 7 bases. The CDR3 length is 16 residues. V lost 0 bases to trimming and J lost 1 base; unmatched junction nucleotides: 7. Germline V gene data show CDR1 as SGHRS and CDR2 as YFSETQ.

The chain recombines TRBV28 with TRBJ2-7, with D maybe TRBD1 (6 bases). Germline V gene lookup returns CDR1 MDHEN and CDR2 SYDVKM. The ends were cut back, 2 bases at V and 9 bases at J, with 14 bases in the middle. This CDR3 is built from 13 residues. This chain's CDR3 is CASSLPGAAGQYV. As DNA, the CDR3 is TGTGCCAGCAGTTTACCAGGGGCCGCAGGGCAGTACGTC.

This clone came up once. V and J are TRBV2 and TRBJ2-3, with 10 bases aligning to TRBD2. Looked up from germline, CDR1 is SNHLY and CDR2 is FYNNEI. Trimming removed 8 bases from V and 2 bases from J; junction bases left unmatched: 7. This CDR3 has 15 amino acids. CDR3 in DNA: TGTGCCAGCGGACGGACTAGCGGAACCACAGATACGCAGTATTTT. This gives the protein CASGRTSGTTDTQYF. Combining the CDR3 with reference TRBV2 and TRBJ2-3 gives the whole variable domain EPEVTQTPSHQVTQMGQEVILRCVPISNHLYFYWYRQILGQKVEFLVSFYNNEISEKSEIFDDQFSVERPDGSNFTLKIRSTKLEDSAMYFCASGRTSGTTDTQYFGPGTRLTVL.

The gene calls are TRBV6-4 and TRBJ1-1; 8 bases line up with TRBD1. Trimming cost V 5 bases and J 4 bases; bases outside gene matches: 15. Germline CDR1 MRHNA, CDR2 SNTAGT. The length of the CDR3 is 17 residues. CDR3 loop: CASSKGGTGTRTTEAFF. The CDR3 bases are TGTGCCAGCAGTAAGGGTGGGACAGGTACGAGAACCACTGAAGCTTTCTTT.